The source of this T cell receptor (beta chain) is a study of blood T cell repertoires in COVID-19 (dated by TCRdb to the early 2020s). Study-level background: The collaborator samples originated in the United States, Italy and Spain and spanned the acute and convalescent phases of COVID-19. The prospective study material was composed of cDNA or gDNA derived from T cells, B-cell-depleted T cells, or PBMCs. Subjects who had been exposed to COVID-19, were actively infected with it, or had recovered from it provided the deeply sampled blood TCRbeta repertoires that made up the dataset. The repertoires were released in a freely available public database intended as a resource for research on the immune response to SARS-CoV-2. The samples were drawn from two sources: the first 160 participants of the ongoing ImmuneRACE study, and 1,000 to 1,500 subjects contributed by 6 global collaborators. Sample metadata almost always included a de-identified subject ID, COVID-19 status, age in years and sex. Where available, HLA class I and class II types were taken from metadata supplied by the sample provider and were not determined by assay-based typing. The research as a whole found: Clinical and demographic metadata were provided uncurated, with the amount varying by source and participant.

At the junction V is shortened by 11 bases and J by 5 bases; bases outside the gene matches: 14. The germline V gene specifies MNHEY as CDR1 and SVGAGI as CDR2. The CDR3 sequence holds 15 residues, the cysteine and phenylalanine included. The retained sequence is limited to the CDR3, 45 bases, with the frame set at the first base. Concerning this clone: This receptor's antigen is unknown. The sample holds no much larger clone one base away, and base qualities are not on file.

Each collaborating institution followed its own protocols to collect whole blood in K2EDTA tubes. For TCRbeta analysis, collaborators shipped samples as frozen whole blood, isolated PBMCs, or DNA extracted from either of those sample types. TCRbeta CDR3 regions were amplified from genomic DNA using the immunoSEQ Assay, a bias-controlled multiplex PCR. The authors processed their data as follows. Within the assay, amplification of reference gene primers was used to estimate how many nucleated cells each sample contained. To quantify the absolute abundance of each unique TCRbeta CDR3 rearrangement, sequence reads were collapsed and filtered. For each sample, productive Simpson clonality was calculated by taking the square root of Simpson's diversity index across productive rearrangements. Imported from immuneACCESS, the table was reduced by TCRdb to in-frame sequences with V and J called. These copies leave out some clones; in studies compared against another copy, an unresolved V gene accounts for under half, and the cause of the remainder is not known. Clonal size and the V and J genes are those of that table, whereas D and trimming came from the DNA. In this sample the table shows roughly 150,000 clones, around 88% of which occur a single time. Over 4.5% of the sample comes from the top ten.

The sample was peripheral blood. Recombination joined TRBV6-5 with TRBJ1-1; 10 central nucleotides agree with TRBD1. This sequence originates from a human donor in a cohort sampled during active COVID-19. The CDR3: CAGRQGAQIETEAFF. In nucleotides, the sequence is TGTGCCGGAAGACAGGGGGCGCAAATTGAGACTGAAGCTTTCTTT.